This TCR beta chain was obtained from a study of CD8 T cells in ankylosing spondylitis. The germline V gene encodes CDR1 SGHRS and CDR2 YFSETQ. The CDR3 extends over 16 amino acids. The V and J ends lost 0 bases and 0 bases respectively, with 13 bases between them. TCRdb reanalysed the 5' RACE reads using MiXCR and keeps one entry per CDR3 protein. Of about 210,000 distinct CDR3 sequences in the sample, 7.3% were seen once. This clonotype has a count of ten or more. Its target is not known. Study findings and constraints: Disease-linked clones had a CD8+ phenotype and relatively low frequency in peripheral blood. Typical of ankylosing spondylitis blood, it appeared, was a TCR beta motif of eight highly homologous variants. Disease-linked clones were reportedly significantly enriched in matched ankylosing spondylitis synovial fluid. There were earlier reports of some motif variants in reactive arthritis synovial fluid and blood.

This chain links TRBV5-1 with TRBJ2-7, with D possibly TRBD1 on 8 matching bases. Sequenced sample: blood, either unsorted or a sorted T cell fraction (not recorded which). The clonotype originates from a male donor with ankylosing spondylitis. This CDR3 is CASSLGQGRVSYEQYF. In DNA, the CDR3 is TGCGCCAGCAGCTTGGGACAGGGGAGGGTCTCCTACGAGCAGTACTTC.